These 14 T cell receptor beta chains were all obtained from the same sample, sequenced in a study of blood T cell repertoires in COVID-19 (dated by TCRdb to about 2020). Library prep was done by the immunoSEQ multiplex PCR assay. The immuneACCESS repertoire file appears here via TCRdb, limited to in-frame rearrangements. These files lack a portion of the clones; in checked studies, under half of the deficit traces to unresolved V genes, and the cause of the others is not known. This sample gives some 240,000 clones in total; 80% of them show up just once. More than 7% of the sample goes to the ten largest clones. The sequenced sample consisted of peripheral blood. All receptors come from a woman in her 70s with acute or convalescent COVID-19.

In this sample, this clone turned up a few times. The J gene is TRBJ1-6, the V gene TRBV4-1, with D possibly TRBD1 on 5 matching bases. CDR1 MGHRA and CDR2 YSYEKL come from the germline V gene. The CDR3 sequence is 16 residues long. Between the trimmed V and J ends, which lost 0 bases and 7 bases, there was a span of 13 bases. CDR3 nucleotides: TGCGCCAGCAGCCAAGAAGGTTGGCAGGGAAATTCACCCCTCCACTTT. Residues: CASSQEGWQGNSPLHF.

The chain has TRBV7-9 and TRBJ2-6; 7 positions match TRBD1. The CDR3 is 16 amino acids. The junction had 8 bases not matched to a gene; V was cut back by 6 bases and J by 3 bases. Germline CDR1 and CDR2: SEHNR and FQNEAQ (reference sequence). CDR3 nucleotide sequence: TGTGCCAGCAGTCCAGAAGGGGGCCGTGGGGCCAACGTCCTGACTTTC. Amino acids: CASSPEGGRGANVLTF. Full variable domain (outside the CDR3, taken from reference TRBV7-9 and TRBJ2-6): DTGVSQNPRHKITKRGQNVTFRCDPISEHNRLYWYRQTLGQGPEFLTYFQNEAQLEKSRLLSDRFSAERPKGSFSTLEIQRTEQGDSAMYLCASSPEGGRGANVLTFGAGSRLTVL.

In DNA form, the CDR3 reads TGTGCCAGCAGCAAATCACAGGAGACCCAGTACTTC. It is translated as CASSKSQETQYF. The J gene is TRBJ2-5, the V gene TRBV21-1; no DNA check was done on the table's D call, TRBD1. TRBV21-1 is a documented pseudogene. The CDR3 totals 12 residues.

This chain connects TRBV1 to TRBJ2-5; TRBD2 was called by the table and not checked on the DNA. TRBV1 has pseudogene status. The CDR3 length is 16 residues. The CDR3 loop is CTRLSGASGFQETQYF. CDR3 in DNA: TGCACCAGGCTCTCGGGGGCTAGCGGCTTCCAAGAGACCCAGTACTTC.

This chain links TRBV2 with TRBJ2-2; 10 bases line up with TRBD1. CDR1 and CDR2 (germline): SNHLY, FYNNEI. The CDR3 spans 13 residues. The V and J ends lost 8 bases and 4 bases, in that order; junction bases with no gene match: 1. DNA of the CDR3: TGTGCCAGCGGGACAGGGGCCACCGGGGAGCTGTTTTTT. This translates into CASGTGATGELFF.

The J gene is TRBJ2-3, the V gene TRBV5-4; 10 nucleotides match TRBD2. J lost 5 bases, V lost 0 bases, and 0 bases had no gene match. The germline gives CDR1 SGHNT, CDR2 YYREEE (reference sequence). The CDR3 has 14 amino acids. The CDR3 sequence is CASSLGLAGDTQYF. The CDR3 DNA follows: TGTGCCAGCAGCTTGGGACTAGCGGGAGATACGCAGTATTTT.

V and J are TRBV27 and TRBJ1-6, with 9 bases lining up with TRBD1. CDR1 is MNHEY, CDR2 SMNVEV, per germline (reference sequence). V lost 5 bases to trimming and J lost 3 bases; unmatched junction nucleotides: 5. This CDR3 has 16 amino acids. The CDR3 DNA reads as TGTGCCAGCAGTCCGGACAGGGGCATCTATAATTCACCCCTCCACTTT. This codes for CASSPDRGIYNSPLHF.

The count of this clone is one. V is TRBV12-3 or TRBV12-4 and J is TRBJ2-7, with 7 bases lining up with TRBD1. CDR3 length equals 13 residues. The V segment lost 6 bases and the J segment 0 bases; nucleotides outside the gene matches: 2. CDR3 region: CASRRDSSYEQYF. The CDR3 nucleotides read TGTGCCAGCAGGAGGGACAGCTCCTACGAGCAGTACTTC.

The chain combines TRBV7-8 with TRBJ1-2; tentatively, D is TRBD1 (5 bases). The V gene's germline CDR1 is SGHVS and CDR2 FQNEAQ. The CDR3 contains 15 residues. V was pared by 3 bases and J by 7 bases, with 18 bases between. CDR3 coding DNA: TGTGCCAGCAGCTTTGCCCGGCAGGGCTCTGGTGGCTACACCTTC. Translated, it gives CASSFARQGSGGYTF.

The DNA for the CDR3 is TGTGCCAGCAGCGCGGACACCGACCCATACGAGCAGTACTTC. This gives the protein CASSADTDPYEQYF. J is TRBJ2-7 and V is TRBV9; perhaps TRBD1 as D (5 bases). The CDR3 spans 14 residues. The germline V and J ends were trimmed by 3 bases and 4 bases, with 14 bases remaining between them. Germline V CDR1 and CDR2: SGDLS, YYNGEE. Full variable domain (missing parts from reference TRBV9 and TRBJ2-7): DSGVTQTPKHLITATGQRVTLRCSPRSGDLSVYWYQQSLDQGLQFLIQYYNGEERAKGNILERFSAQQFPDLHSELNLSSLELGDSALYFCASSADTDPYEQYFGPGTRLTVT.

The genes are TRBV24-1 and TRBJ1-5, with 8 positions matching TRBD1. The CDR3 extends over 15 amino acids. Germline-derived CDR1 and CDR2 are KGHDR and SFDVKD. With 3 bases clipped from V and 9 bases from J, the junction kept 9 bases outside the gene matches. CDR3 nucleotide sequence: TGTGCCACCAGTGATGTGACAGGGGAAGGAGCGCCCCAGCATTTT. Translation gives CATSDVTGEGAPQHF.

This chain connects TRBV5-1 to TRBJ2-3, with 10 bases matching TRBD2. Germline CDR1 reads SGHRS; CDR2 reads YFSETQ. The ends lost 1 base at V and 5 bases at J; junction bases unmatched: 1. This CDR3 region has 14 residues. The CDR3 spells CASSLLAGVDTQYF. The CDR3 DNA follows: TGCGCCAGCAGCTTGCTAGCGGGGGTAGATACGCAGTATTTT.

V usage is TRBV19 and J usage is TRBJ2-2; maybe TRBD1 (5 bases). From germline, CDR1 is LNHDA and CDR2 SQIVND (reference sequence). This CDR3 has 13 amino acids. V dropped 7 bases and J dropped 6 bases, with 12 bases sitting between them. The chain's CDR3 is CASTPGQSGELFF. As DNA, the CDR3 is TGTGCCAGTACCCCCGGACAATCCGGGGAGCTGTTTTTT.

The chain couples TRBV7-6 to TRBJ1-2; 9 bases fit TRBD1. CDR1 and CDR2 from the germline V gene are SGHVS and FNYEAQ. V shed 5 bases and J 8 bases; nucleotides not matched to a gene: 15. CDR3 length: 16 amino acids. As DNA, the CDR3 is TGTGCCAGCAGCCCCCGGTTGGGACAGGGCAGGAAGGGCTACACCTTC. Protein: CASSPRLGQGRKGYTF. Together with reference TRBV7-6 and TRBJ1-2, the CDR3 gives the full variable domain: GAGVSQSPRYKVTKRGQDVALRCDPISGHVSLYWYRQALGQGPEFLTYFNYEAQQDKSGLPNDRFSAERPEGSISTLTIQRTEQRDSAMYRCASSPRLGQGRKGYTFGSGTRLTVV.